This entry describes one T cell receptor beta chain. Its antigen remains unknown. The data originate from a study of pediatric ulcerative colitis. Measured with immunoSEQ multiplex PCR; TCRdb has only the in-frame clones, and not every one. The data hold about 32,000 clones, with roughly 86% observed a single time. CDR1 and CDR2 from the germline V gene are MNHEY and SMNVEV (reference sequence). This CDR3 has 14 amino acids. Trimming removed 6 bases at V and 1 base at J, with 13 bases between. At colonoscopy, a blood sample was also collected. Overall study findings and caveats: Acute severe colitis showed lower rectal diversity from clonal expansions. Substantially fewer templates came from a couple of patients' blood samples. Total lymphocyte DNA, not sorted subsets, was the template.

Sequenced: blood. The receptor's source is a boy between 10 and 17 years old with severe ulcerative colitis. The chain recombines TRBV27 with TRBJ2-7; either TRBD1 or TRBD2 may supply D (5 bases each). CDR3 bases: TGTGCCAGCAGCCCCGTGGGGGAGTCCTACGAGCAGTACTTC. Translation: CASSPVGESYEQYF.